The clone carrying this T cell receptor beta chain was counted a few times. The CDR3 has 14 amino acids. Trimming cost V 1 base and J 8 bases, with 12 bases left between them. CDR1 is SGHRS, CDR2 YFSETQ, per germline. This record belongs to a study of blood T cell repertoires in COVID-19. How the authors handled the data: By means of reference gene primer amplification, nucleated cell counts were estimated. Clones were read by immunoSEQ multiplex PCR, and TCRdb kept only the in-frame ones, dropping some. V, J and clone size were drawn from that table, and D and trimming were deduced from the DNA. The table has tens of thousands of clones, 76% seen once.

The rearrangement joins TRBV5-1 to TRBJ2-2; possibly TRBD1 for D (6 bases). This receptor was identified in a man in his 70s with active or convalescent COVID-19. The specimen was peripheral blood. The DNA of the CDR3 is TGCGCCAGCAGCTTGTTGCAAGGGACAGGGGAGCTGTTTTTT. Protein sequence: CASSLLQGTGELFF.